This TCR beta chain was captured by sequencing in a study of blood T cell repertoires in COVID-19. The overall study: Sites across the United States, Italy and Spain contributed samples from acute and convalescent COVID-19. Nucleic acid was either cDNA or gDNA, and it came from T cells, B-cell-depleted T cells, or PBMCs.

In the original workflow: Scientists estimated how many nucleated cells there were by amplifying reference gene primers. Here immunoSEQ multiplex PCR was the method, and the copy in TCRdb shows in-frame clones only, minus some. That table is the source of V, J and clone size, and D and trimming were worked out from the DNA. The table shows about 230,000 clones, with more than 65% occurring only once. V shed 2 bases, J shed 7 bases, and the junction held 10 bases outside the gene matches. This CDR3 region has 18 residues. Germline loops: CDR1 MGHDK, CDR2 SYGVNS. The rearrangement links TRBV25-1 to TRBJ2-2; 13 bases map to TRBD2. The sequenced sample was peripheral blood. This sequence originates from a woman of 80 years or more with acute or convalescent COVID-19. CDR3 sequence (DNA): TGTGCCAGCAGTGAACGAAGACTAGCGGGAGGCCAAGGCGGGGAGCTGTTTTTT. Translated: CASSERRLAGGQGGELFF.